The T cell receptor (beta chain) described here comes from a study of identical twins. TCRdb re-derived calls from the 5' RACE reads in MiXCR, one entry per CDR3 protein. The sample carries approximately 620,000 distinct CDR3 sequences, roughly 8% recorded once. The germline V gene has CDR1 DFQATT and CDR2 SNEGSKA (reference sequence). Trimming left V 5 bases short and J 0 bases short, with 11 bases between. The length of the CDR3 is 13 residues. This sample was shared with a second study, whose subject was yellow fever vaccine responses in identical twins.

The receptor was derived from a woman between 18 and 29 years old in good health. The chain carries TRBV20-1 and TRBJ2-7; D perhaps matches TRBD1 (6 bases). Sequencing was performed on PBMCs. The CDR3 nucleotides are TGCAGTGCTCGAAGACAGGACTCCTACGAGCAGTACTTC. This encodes CSARRQDSYEQYF.